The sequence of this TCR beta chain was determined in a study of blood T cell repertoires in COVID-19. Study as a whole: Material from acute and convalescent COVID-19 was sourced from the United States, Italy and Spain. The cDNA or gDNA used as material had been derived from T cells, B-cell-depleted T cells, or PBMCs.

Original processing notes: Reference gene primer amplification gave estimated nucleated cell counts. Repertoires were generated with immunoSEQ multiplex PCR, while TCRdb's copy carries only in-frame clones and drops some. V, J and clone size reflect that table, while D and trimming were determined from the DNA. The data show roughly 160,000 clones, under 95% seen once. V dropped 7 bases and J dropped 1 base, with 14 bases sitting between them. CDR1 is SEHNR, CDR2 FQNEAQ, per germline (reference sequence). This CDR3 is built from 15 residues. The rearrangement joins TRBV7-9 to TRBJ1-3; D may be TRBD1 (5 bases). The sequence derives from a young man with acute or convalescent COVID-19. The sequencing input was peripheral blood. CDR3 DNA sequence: TGTGCCAGCAAGCTTAGTCAGGGATCTGGAAACACCATATATTTT. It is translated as CASKLSQGSGNTIYF.